This entry is about one T cell receptor (beta chain). What it binds is not known. This table comes from immunoSEQ multiplex PCR, and its TCRdb copy is limited to in-frame clones, with some not included. The table records more than 4,500 clones, roughly 50% of them present only once. These data come from a study of CXCR4 blockade with PD-1 therapy in pancreatic cancer. CDR3 length: 14 residues. Germline assignment: CDR1 SGDLS and CDR2 YYNGEE. Trimming left V 8 bases short and J 5 bases short, with 19 bases between. Regarding the study as a whole: Only TCRbeta chains were sequenced here. Frequent tumor clones were encoded by many distinct rearrangements, suggesting shared antigens. Intratumoral clonality (mean around 0.13) exceeded healthy blood (roughly 0.05) but did not track survival.

The material sequenced was tumor tissue. This TCR came from a human donor with pancreatic ductal adenocarcinoma. V is TRBV9 and J is TRBJ2-5; D gene ambiguous. CDR3 sequence (DNA): TGTGCCAGTAGCCAAGCTGACCGTCGGGAGACCCAGTACTTC. This encodes CASSQADRRETQYF.